This T cell receptor (beta chain) is from a study of response to subunit inactivated influenza vaccine. Study-level findings and limits: New T cells are recruited in small numbers by each seasonal influenza vaccination, according to the authors' suggestion.

About this clonotype: Its antigen is not identified.

A single record per CDR3 protein comes from TCRdb applying MiXCR to the RT-PCR reads. The data show about half a million distinct CDR3 sequences, approximately 7.1% seen once. The trim removed 5 bases at V and 2 bases at J, leaving 7 bases unmatched. This CDR3 region has 15 residues. The germline CDR1 and CDR2 sequences are SGHRS and YFSETQ. The chain combines TRBV5-1 with TRBJ2-5; 9 bases match TRBD2. The clonotype was recovered from a man between 50 and 69 years old who received an inactivated influenza vaccine. The source material was PBMCs from blood, sampled roughly 24 months after vaccination. As DNA, the CDR3 is TGCGCCAGCAGAGTCGGGACTAGCTCACAAGAGACCCAGTACTTC. Protein: CASRVGTSSQETQYF.